This T cell receptor beta chain was recorded in a study of CD8+CD57+ T cells in acquired aplastic anemia. Study-level background: Quantities of DNA derived from sorted CD4+ and CD8+ cells averaged approximately 3.3 ug. Study-wide results and caveats: Patients were compared with controls for CD8+ Simpson's diversity, and no significant difference emerged. Common to patients and controls were about 31 CD8+ CDR3 sequences.

Genomic DNA was employed as the template in profiling TCR beta VDJ and CDR3. TCRdb reprocessed the reads via MiXCR and lists one record per CDR3 protein. The table has about half a million distinct CDR3 sequences, approximately 32% seen once; the top ten hold 0.7% to 1%. The V gene lost 0 bases and the J gene lost 6 bases, with 12 bases spanning the gap. CDR3 size: 14 residues. From germline, CDR1 is SGHRS and CDR2 YFSETQ. This clonotype was detected ten times or more. The antigen is not known. Only patients with CD8+CD57+ cell expansion on flow cytometry were chosen for sequencing. By the time of blood sampling, patients had still received no therapy.

V usage is TRBV5-1 and J usage is TRBJ1-2; D remains unclear. Sequencing was performed on sorted CD4+, CD8+, or CD8+CD57+ T cells (not recorded which) from PBMCs. The TCR originated in a human donor with aplastic anemia. In DNA form, the CDR3 reads TGCGCCAGCAGCTTGGGGACCCTCGGGGATGGCTACACCTTC. Protein: CASSLGTLGDGYTF.